This record covers a single TCR beta chain. Its specificity is unknown. The sample comes from a study of cytomegalovirus exposure and HLA in healthy donors. The CDR3 consists of 13 residues. Trimming took 1 base from V and 5 from J, leaving 9 bases between them. Germline V gene lookup returns CDR1 SGHRS and CDR2 YFSETQ. The donors gave bone marrow, and they were healthy. Study-level results: Roughly uniform depth of sequencing across donors was assumed in presence/absence analyses.

The study ran its PCR with 60 Vbeta and 13 Jbeta primers. Measured with immunoSEQ multiplex PCR; TCRdb has only the in-frame clones, and not every one. The sample holds almost 200,000 clones, around 80% seen once. Sequencing input: PBMCs. This clonotype was sampled from a woman in her twenties or thirties in good health and CMV-seropositive. This chain links TRBV5-1 with TRBJ2-5, with no clear D. CDR3 residues: CASSLSSLETQYF. DNA for the CDR3: TGCGCCAGCAGCTTGTCGAGCTTGGAGACCCAGTACTTC.